This T cell receptor beta chain was identified during a study of blood T cell repertoires in COVID-19. The protocol was immunoSEQ multiplex PCR, while the TCRdb copy is restricted to in-frame clones and leaves out a portion. The sample contains 290,000 or so clones, around nine tenths of which appear only once. The CDR3 has 16 residues. The V gene lost 2 bases and the J gene lost 0 bases, with 9 bases spanning the gap. Germline loops: CDR1 SGHDT, CDR2 YYEEEE. The sequence was collected from a man between 70 and 80 years old with acute or convalescent COVID-19. Sequenced sample: peripheral blood. The gene calls are TRBV5-6 and TRBJ2-6; possibly TRBD2 for D (6 bases). CDR3 protein: CASSFRGSSGANVLTF. CDR3 bases: TGTGCCAGCAGCTTTCGGGGGAGCTCTGGGGCCAACGTCCTGACTTTC.